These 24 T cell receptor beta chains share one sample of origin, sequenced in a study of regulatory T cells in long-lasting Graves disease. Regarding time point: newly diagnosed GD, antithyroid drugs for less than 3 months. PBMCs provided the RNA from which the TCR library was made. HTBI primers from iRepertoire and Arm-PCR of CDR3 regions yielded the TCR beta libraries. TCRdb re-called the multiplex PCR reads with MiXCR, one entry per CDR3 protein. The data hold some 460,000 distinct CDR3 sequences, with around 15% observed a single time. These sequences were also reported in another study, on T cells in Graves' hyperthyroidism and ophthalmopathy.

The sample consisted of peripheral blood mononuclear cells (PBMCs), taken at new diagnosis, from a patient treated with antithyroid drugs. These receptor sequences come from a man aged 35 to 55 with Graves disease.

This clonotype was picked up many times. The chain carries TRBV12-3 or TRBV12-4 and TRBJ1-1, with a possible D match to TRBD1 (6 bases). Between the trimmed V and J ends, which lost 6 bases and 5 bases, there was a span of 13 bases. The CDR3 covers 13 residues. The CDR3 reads CASRRTVGTEAFF. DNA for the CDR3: TGTGCCAGCAGACGGACAGTAGGGACTGAAGCTTTCTTT.

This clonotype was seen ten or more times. CDR3 protein: CASSLRVATEAFF. Here the CDR3 DNA reads TGTGCCAGCAGCCTCAGGGTTGCCACTGAAGCTTTCTTT. This rearrangement joins TRBV7-8 to TRBJ1-1; maybe TRBD1 (5 bases). Germline values: CDR1 SGHVS, CDR2 FQNEAQ. V dropped 5 bases and J dropped 4 bases, with 11 bases sitting between them. The CDR3 sequence is 13 residues long.

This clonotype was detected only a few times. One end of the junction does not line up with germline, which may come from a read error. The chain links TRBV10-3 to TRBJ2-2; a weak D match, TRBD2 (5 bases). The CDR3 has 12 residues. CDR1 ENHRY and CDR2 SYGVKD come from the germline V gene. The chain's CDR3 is CAIRRNTGELLF. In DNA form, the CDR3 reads TGTGCCATCAGGAGGAACACCGGGGAGCTGCTTTTT.

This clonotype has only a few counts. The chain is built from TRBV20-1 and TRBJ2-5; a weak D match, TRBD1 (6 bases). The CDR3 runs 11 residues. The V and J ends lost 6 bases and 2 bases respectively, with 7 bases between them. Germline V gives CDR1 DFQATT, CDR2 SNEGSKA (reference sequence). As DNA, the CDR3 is TGCAGTGCCACAGGGCAAGAGACCCAGTACTTC. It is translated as CSATGQETQYF.

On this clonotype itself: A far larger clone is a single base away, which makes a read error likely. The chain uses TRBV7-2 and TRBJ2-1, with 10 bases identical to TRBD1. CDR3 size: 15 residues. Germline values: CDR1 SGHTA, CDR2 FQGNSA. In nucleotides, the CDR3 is TGTGCCAGCAGTTCGACAGGGGGCTCCCACAATGAGCAGTTCTTC. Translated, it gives CASSSTGGSHNEQFF.

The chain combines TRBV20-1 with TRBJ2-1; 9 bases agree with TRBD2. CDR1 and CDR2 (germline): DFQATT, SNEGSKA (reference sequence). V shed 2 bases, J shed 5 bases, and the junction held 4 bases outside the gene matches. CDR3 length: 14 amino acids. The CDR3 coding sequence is TGCAGTGCTAGACCTAGCGGGGATAACAATGAGCAGTTCTTC. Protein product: CSARPSGDNNEQFF.

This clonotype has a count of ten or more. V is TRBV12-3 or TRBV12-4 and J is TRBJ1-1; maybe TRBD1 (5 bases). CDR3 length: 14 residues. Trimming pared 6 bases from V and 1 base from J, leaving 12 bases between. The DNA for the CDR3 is TGTGCCAGCAGCCCAAAGGGACGGAACACTGAAGCTTTCTTT. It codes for CASSPKGRNTEAFF.

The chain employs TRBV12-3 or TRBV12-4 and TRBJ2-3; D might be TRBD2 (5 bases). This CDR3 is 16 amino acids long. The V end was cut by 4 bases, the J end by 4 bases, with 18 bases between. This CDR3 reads CASSSGSSPGPDTQYF. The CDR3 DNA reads TGTGCCAGCAGTTCGGGGTCCTCGCCCGGGCCAGATACGCAGTATTTT.

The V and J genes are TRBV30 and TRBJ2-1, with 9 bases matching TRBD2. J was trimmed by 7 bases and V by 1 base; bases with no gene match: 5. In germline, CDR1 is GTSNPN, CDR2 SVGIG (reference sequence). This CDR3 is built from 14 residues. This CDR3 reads CAWSAGAGGNEQFF. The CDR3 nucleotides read TGTGCCTGGAGTGCAGGAGCGGGAGGTAATGAGCAGTTCTTC. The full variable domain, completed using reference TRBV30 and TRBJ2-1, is SQTIHQWPATLVQPVGSPLSLECTVEGTSNPNLYWYRQAAGRGLQLLFYSVGIGQISSEVPQNLSASRPQDRQFILSSKKLLLSDSGFYLCAWSAGAGGNEQFFGPGTRLTVL.

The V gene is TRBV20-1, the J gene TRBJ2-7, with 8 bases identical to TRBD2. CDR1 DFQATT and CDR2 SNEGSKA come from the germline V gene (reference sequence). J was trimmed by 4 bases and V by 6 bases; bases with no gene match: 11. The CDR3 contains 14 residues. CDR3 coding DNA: TGCAGTGCACAGATAAGCGGGAGTGGATACGAGCAGTACTTC. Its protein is CSAQISGSGYEQYF.

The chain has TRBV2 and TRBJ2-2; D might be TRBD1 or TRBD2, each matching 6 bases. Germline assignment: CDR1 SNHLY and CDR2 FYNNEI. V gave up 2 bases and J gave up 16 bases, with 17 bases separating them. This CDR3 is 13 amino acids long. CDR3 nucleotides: TGTGCCAGCAGTGAAACCGGAGCCGGGGGCAGGTTTTTT. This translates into CASSETGAGGRFF.

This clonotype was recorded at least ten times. CDR3 in amino acids: CASSSTGQGGTEAFF. The CDR3 DNA sequence: TGTGCCAGCAGCTCCACAGGACAGGGGGGCACTGAAGCTTTCTTT. The J gene is TRBJ1-1, the V gene TRBV11-2, with 10 bases that match TRBD1. Germline-derived CDR1 and CDR2 are SGHAT and FQNNGV. The CDR3 is made up of 15 amino acids. The J segment lost 4 bases and the V segment lost 4 bases, leaving 6 bases of the junction unmatched.

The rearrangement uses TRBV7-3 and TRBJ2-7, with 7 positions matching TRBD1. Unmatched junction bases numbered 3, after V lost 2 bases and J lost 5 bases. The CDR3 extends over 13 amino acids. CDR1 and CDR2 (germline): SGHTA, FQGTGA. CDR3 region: CASSLDRVDEQYF. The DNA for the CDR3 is TGTGCCAGCAGCTTAGACAGGGTCGACGAGCAGTACTTC.

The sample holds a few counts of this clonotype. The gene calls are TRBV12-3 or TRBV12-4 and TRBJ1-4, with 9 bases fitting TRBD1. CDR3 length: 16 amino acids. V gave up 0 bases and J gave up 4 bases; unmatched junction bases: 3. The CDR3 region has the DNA TGTGCCAGCAGTTTAGCGGGACAGGGCCTTAATGAAAAACTGTTTTTT. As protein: CASSLAGQGLNEKLFF.

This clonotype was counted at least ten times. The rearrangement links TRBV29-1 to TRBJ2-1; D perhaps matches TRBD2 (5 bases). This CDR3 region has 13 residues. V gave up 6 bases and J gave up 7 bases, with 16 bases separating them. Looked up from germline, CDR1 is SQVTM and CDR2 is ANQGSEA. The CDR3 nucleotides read TGCAGCGTAGAGGGCGTGGCAGGTAATGAGCAGTTCTTC. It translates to CSVEGVAGNEQFF.

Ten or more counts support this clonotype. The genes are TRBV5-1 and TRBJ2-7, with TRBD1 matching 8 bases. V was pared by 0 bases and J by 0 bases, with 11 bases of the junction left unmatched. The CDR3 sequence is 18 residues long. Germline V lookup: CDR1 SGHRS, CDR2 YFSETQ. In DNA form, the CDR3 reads TGCGCCAGCAGCTTGGTAGGACAGGGCCCGGGAAGCTCCTACGAGCAGTACTTC. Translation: CASSLVGQGPGSSYEQYF. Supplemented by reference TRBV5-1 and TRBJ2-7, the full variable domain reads KAGVTQTPRYLIKTRGQQVTLSCSPISGHRSVSWYQQTPGQGLQFLFEYFSETQRNKGNFPGRFSGRQFSNSRSEMNVSTLELGDSALYLCASSLVGQGPGSSYEQYFGPGTRLTVT.

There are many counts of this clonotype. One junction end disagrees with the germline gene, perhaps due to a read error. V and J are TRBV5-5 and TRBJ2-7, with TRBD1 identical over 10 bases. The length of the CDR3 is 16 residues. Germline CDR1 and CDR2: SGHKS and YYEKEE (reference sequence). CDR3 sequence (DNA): TGCGCCAGCAGCTGGACGGGACAGGGGAGCTCCTACGAGCAGTACTTC. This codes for CASSWTGQGSSYEQYF.

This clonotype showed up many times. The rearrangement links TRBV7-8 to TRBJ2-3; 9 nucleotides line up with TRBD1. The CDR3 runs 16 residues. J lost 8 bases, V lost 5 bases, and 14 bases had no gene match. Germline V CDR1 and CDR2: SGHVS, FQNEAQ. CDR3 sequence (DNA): TGTGCCAGCAGCCCGGGGACAGGGCTTTGGGGGGGTACGCAGTATTTT. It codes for CASSPGTGLWGGTQYF. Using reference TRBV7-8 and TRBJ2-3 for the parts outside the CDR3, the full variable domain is GAGVSQSPRYKVAKRGQDVALRCDPISGHVSLFWYQQALGQGPEFLTYFQNEAQLDKSGLPSDRFFAERPEGSVSTLKIQRTQQEDSAVYLCASSPGTGLWGGTQYFGPGTRLTVL.

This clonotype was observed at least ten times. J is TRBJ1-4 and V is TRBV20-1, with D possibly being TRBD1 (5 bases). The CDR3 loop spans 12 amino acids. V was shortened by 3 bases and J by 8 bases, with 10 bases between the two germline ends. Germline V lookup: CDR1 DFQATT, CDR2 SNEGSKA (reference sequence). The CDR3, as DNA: TGCAGTGCTAGTCGGGCAGGGGAAAAACTGTTTTTT. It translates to CSASRAGEKLFF.

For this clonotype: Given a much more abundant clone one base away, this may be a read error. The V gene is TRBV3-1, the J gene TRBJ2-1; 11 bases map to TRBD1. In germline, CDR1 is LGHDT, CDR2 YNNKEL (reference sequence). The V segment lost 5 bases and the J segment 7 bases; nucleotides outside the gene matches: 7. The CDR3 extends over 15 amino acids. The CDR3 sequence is CASSAGQGGLNEQFF. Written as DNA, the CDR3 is TGTGCCAGCAGCGCGGGACAGGGGGGGTTGAATGAGCAGTTCTTC.

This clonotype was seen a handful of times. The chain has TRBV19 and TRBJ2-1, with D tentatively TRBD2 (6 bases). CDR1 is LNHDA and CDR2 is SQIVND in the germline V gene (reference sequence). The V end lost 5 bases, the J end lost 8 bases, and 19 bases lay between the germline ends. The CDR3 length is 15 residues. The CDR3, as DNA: TGTGCCAGTAGTCCGGGACTGATGGCCAGGGATGAGCAGTTCTTC. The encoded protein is CASSPGLMARDEQFF. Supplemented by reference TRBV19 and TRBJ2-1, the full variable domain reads DGGITQSPKYLFRKEGQNVTLSCEQNLNHDAMYWYRQDPGQGLRLIYYSQIVNDFQKGDIAEGYSVSREKKESFPLTVTSAQKNPTAFYLCASSPGLMARDEQFFGPGTRLTVL.

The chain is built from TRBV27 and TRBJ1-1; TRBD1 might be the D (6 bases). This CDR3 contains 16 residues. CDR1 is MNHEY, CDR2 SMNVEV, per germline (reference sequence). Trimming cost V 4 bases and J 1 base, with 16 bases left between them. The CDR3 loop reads CASSSSGTWTNTEAFF. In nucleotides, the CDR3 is TGTGCCAGCAGTTCATCCGGGACATGGACGAACACTGAAGCTTTCTTT.

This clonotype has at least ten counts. CDR3 DNA sequence: TGTGCCAGCAGTTTAAGTGATTTCCAGGGTGAGCAGTACTTC. It encodes CASSLSDFQGEQYF. V gene TRBV28 combines with J gene TRBJ2-7; D is perhaps TRBD1 (5 bases). Trimming removed 2 bases at V and 7 bases at J, with 15 bases between. The CDR3 has 14 amino acids. The germline V gene has CDR1 MDHEN and CDR2 SYDVKM. The full variable domain, completed using reference TRBV28 and TRBJ2-7, is DVKVTQSSRYLVKRTGEKVFLECVQDMDHENMFWYRQDPGLGLRLIYFSYDVKMKEKGDIPEGYSVSREKKERFSLILESASTNQTSMYLCASSLSDFQGEQYFGPGTRLTVT.

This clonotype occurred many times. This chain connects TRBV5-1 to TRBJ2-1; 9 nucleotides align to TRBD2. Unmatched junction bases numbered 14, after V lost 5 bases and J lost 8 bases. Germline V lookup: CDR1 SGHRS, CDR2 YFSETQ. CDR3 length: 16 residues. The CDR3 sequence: CASSRAGLAFGDEQFF. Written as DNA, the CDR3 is TGCGCCAGCAGTCGGGCGGGACTAGCTTTTGGGGATGAGCAGTTCTTC.